This TCR beta chain was found in a study of blood T cell repertoires in COVID-19 (dated by TCRdb to the early 2020s). Context from the whole study: Samples from collaborators originated in the United States, Italy and Spain and spanned both the acute and convalescent phases of COVID-19. The material from the prospective study consisted of cDNA or gDNA derived from T cells, B-cell-depleted T cells, or PBMCs. Where HLA class I and class II types were available, the types were taken from metadata supplied by the sample provider, not from assay-based typing. A freely available public database, intended as a resource for researchers studying the immune response to SARS-CoV-2, is where the repertoires were released. Sample metadata almost always included a de-identified subject ID, COVID-19 status, age in years and sex. Samples were obtained from the ongoing ImmuneRACE study (first 160 participants) and from 1,254 subjects provided by 6 global collaborators. The dataset comprised deeply sampled blood TCRbeta repertoires from subjects exposed to, actively infected with, or recovered from COVID-19. Broader findings and caveats from the paper: The amount of clinical and demographic metadata varied by source and participant and was provided uncurated.

Participants in the prospective study were aged about 18 to 89 years, lived in 20 to 30 United States geographic areas, and enrolled through a virtual design. In the prospective study, cohorts were assigned on the basis of participant-reported clinical history obtained from a screening survey and a study questionnaire. Recovered participants in ImmuneRACE Cohort 3 were defined by two consecutive negative NP/OP PCR tests, clearance by a healthcare professional, or resolution of symptoms. In the prospective study, whole blood, serum and a nasopharyngeal or oropharyngeal swab were collected from each participant by mobile phlebotomists. Additional blood draws and questionnaires over an approximately two-month period could optionally be provided by prospective study participants. Prospective study blood samples were shipped either frozen or at room temperature before DNA extraction. This clone appeared once. Its antigen specificity is not known. Base qualities are not recorded, but no much larger clone differs from it by a single base.

TCRbeta CDR3 regions were amplified from genomic DNA using the immunoSEQ Assay, a bias-controlled multiplex PCR. Per the authors' processing: Nucleated cell counts per sample were estimated from amplification of reference gene primers within the assay. Sequence reads were collapsed and filtered to measure the absolute abundance of every unique TCRbeta CDR3 rearrangement. For each sample, productive Simpson clonality was calculated as the square root of Simpson's diversity index over productive rearrangements. TCRdb limited this immuneACCESS table to in-frame rearrangements with V and J called. A share of clones is missing; checked studies link under half to unresolved V genes, and the rest is unexplained. The V and J calls and clone size were taken over from that table, and D and trimming were inferred from the DNA. In this sample the table shows 400,000 to 500,000 clones, 70% to 90% of which occur a single time. The ten largest clones add up to 1.5% to 2% of the sample.

This receptor was taken from a woman aged 35 to 49 who had recovered from COVID-19. Material for sequencing was PBMCs or T cells enriched from blood (not recorded which).

The DNA is as follows: TGTGCCAGCGGGGGACAGAGGAACACCGGGGAGCTGTTTTTT. Its protein product is CASGGQRNTGELFF. The chain is assembled from TRBV2 and TRBJ2-2; 7 of the junction bases match TRBD1. After removal of 8 bases from V and 1 base from J, the junction retains 4 bases not matched to a gene. The CDR3 has 14 amino acids, counting the end cysteine and phenylalanine. Left in the record is the CDR3 DNA by itself, 42 bases read in frame from the first base. CDR1 and CDR2 are drawn from the germline V gene: SNHLY, FYNNEI.